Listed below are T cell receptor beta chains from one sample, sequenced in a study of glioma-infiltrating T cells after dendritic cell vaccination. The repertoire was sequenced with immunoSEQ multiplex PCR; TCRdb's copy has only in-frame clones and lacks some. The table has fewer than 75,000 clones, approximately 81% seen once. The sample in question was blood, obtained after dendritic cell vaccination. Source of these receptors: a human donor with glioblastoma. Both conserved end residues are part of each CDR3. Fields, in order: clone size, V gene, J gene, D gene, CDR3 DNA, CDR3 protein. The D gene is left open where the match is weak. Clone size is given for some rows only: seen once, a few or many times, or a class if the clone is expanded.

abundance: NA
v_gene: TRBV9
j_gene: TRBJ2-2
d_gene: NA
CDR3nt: TGTGCCAGCAGTACTCGGGGGGCCCTCACCGGGGAGCTGTTTTTT
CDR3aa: CASSTRGALTGELFF

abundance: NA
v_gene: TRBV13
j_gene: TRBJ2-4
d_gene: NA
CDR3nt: TGTGCCAGCAGCCCCGTGGGGGGGGCCGCCAAAAACATTCAGTACTTC
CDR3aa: CASSPVGGAAKNIQYF

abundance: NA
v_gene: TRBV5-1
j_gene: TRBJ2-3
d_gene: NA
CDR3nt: TGCGCCAGCAGGATTAGCGGAGGCAGCACAGATACGCAGTATTTT
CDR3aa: CASRISGGSTDTQYF

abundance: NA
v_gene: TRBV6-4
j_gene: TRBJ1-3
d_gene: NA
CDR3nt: TGTGCCAGCAGTGACCCCACGGGGTTTGGAAACACCATATATTTT
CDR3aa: CASSDPTGFGNTIYF

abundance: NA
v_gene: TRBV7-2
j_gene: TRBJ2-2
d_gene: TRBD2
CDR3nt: TGTGCCAGCAGCTTAGTGGGGGGGGCCGGGGAGCTGTTTTTT
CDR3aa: CASSLVGGAGELFF

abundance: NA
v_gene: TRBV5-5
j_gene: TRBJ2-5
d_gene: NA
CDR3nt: TGTGCCAGCAGCTTGTTGACGCGAGGAGAGACCCAGTACTTC
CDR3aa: CASSLLTRGETQYF

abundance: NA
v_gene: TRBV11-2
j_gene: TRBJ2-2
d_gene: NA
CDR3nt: TGTGCCAGCAGCTCACTGGGGGGGGGCTACACCGGGGAGCTGTTTTTT
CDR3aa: CASSSLGGGYTGELFF

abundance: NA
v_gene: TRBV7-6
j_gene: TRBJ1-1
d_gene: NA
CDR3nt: TGTGCCAGCAGCTTAGACAGGAGACAGGTGAACACTGAAGCTTTCTTT
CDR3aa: CASSLDRRQVNTEAFF

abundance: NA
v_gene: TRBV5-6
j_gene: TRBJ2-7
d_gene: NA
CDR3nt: TGTGCCAGCAGCTTGGGGAGTGGATCCTACGAGCAGTACTTC
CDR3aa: CASSLGSGSYEQYF

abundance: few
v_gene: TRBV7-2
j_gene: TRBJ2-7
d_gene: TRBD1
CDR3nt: TGTGCCAGCAGCGGCGGGACAGGGTATCCTCGGGAGCAGTACTTC
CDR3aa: CASSGGTGYPREQYF

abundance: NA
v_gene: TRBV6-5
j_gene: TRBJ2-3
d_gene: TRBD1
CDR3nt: TGTGCCAGCAGGGGCCAGGGGGCCGCCACAGATACGCAGTATTTT
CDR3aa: CASRGQGAATDTQYF

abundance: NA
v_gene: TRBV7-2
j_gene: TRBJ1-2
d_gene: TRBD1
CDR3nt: TGTGCCAGCAGCTATGCGCCGGGACAGGGATATGGCTACACCTTC
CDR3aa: CASSYAPGQGYGYTF

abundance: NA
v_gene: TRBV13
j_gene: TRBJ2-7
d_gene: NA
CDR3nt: TGTGCCAGCAGCTTGGAGTACGAGCAGTACTTC
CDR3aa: CASSLEYEQYF

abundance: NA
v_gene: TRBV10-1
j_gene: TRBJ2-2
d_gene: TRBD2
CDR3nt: TGCGCCAGCAGTGACCCAGCGGGGGGCCGTGACACCGGGGAGCTGTTTTTT
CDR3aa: CASSDPAGGRDTGELFF

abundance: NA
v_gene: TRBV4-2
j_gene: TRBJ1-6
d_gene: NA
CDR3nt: TGTGCCAGCAGCCCGAACGGACAGCAGGATAATTCACCCCTCCACTTT
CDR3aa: CASSPNGQQDNSPLHF

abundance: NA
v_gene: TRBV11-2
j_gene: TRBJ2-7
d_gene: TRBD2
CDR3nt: TGTGCCAGCAGCTTAGTATTAGCGGGGGACTACGAGCAGTACTTC
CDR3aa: CASSLVLAGDYEQYF

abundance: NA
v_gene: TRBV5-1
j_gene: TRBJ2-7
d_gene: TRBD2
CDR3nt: TGCGCCAGCGCATCGACTAGCCGGTACGAGCAGTACTTC
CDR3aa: CASASTSRYEQYF

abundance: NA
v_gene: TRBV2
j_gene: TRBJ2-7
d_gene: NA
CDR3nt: TGTGCCAGCATTAGCGCGTACGAGCAGTACTTC
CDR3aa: CASISAYEQYF